Reported below is one TCR beta chain. Its cognate antigen is unknown. The data stem from a study of Ad26.COV2.S vaccination and SARS-CoV-2 variants. The study's findings and limits: Possibly, TCR breadth and depth analyses underestimated total T cell responses. Once vaccination had occurred, spike-specific CD8+ and CD4+ T cell responses reportedly showed substantial breadth. Vaccine recipients showed a spike-specific TCR breadth that was higher than in placebo recipients.

Germline CDR1 is MDHEN and CDR2 is SYDVKM. The junction had 8 bases not matched to a gene; V was cut back by 2 bases and J by 5 bases. The CDR3 runs 15 residues. Produced via immunoSEQ multiplex PCR; TCRdb's table is partial and in-frame only. Among approximately 90,000 clones listed, roughly 84% were seen once. The chain recombines TRBV28 with TRBJ1-1, with 7 bases fitting TRBD1. The source of this sequence is a human donor who had recovered from COVID-19. This material consisted of peripheral blood, taken after recovery from COVID-19. The CDR3 protein is CASSLGDRVGTEAFF. The CDR3 nucleotides are TGTGCCAGCAGTTTAGGTGACAGGGTAGGAACTGAAGCTTTCTTT.